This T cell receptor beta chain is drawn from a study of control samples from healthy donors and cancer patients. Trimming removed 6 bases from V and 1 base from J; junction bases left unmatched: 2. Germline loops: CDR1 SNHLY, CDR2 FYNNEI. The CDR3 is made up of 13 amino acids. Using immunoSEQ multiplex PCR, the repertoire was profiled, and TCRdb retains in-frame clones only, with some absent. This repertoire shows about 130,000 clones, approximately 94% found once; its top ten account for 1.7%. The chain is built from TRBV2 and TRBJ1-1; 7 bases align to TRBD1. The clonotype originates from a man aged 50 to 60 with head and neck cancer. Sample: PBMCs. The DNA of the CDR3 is TGTGCCAGCAGACGGGACAGGAACACTGAAGCTTTCTTT. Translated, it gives CASRRDRNTEAFF.